The 27 T cell receptor beta chains below come from one sample, sequenced in a study of regulatory T cells in long-lasting Graves disease. Researchers made TCR beta libraries by using iRepertoire HTBI primers and running Arm-PCR on CDR3 regions. One entry per CDR3 protein results from TCRdb running MiXCR on the multiplex PCR reads. The sample has about 200,000 distinct CDR3 sequences; approximately 16% are singletons. The time point: newly diagnosed GD, antithyroid drugs for less than 3 months. Making the TCR library involved RNA that had been extracted from PBMCs. Specimen: peripheral blood mononuclear cells (PBMCs), collected at new diagnosis, from a patient treated with antithyroid drugs. These receptors were obtained from a female donor with Graves disease.

The rearrangement uses TRBV10-1 and TRBJ2-4; TRBD1 is a possible D gene (7 bases). The V end was cut by 6 bases, the J end by 7 bases, with 13 bases between. Germline lookup yields CDR1 WNHNN and CDR2 SYGVQD (reference sequence). The CDR3 length is 13 residues. The CDR3 reads CASSAAGGNIQYF. The CDR3 DNA sequence: TGCGCCAGCAGCGCCGCAGGGGGGAACATTCAGTACTTC.

This chain uses TRBV9 with TRBJ1-2, with 7 bases lining up with TRBD1. The CDR3 totals 15 residues. The junction had 10 bases not matched to a gene; V was cut back by 2 bases and J by 6 bases. CDR1 is SGDLS, CDR2 YYNGEE, per germline. CDR3 bases: TGTGCCAGCAGCGTCAGTCTTAGGGGGCTGGATGGCTACACCTTC. Its translation is CASSVSLRGLDGYTF.

This clonotype appeared a few times. The chain links TRBV19 to TRBJ2-4; D unclear. The ends were cut back, 1 base at V and 12 bases at J, with 7 bases in the middle. There are 11 residues in the CDR3. Germline V gene data show CDR1 as LNHDA and CDR2 as SQIVND (reference sequence). CDR3 in DNA: TGTGCCAGTAGTATAGGTGGCAGTCAGTACTTC. Amino acids: CASSIGGSQYF.

In nucleotides, the CDR3 is TGTGCCAGCAGCTTCTTGGCGGGAGGTGTCACAGATACGCAGTATTTT. This gives the protein CASSFLAGGVTDTQYF. V usage is TRBV11-3 and J usage is TRBJ2-3; 8 bases fit TRBD2. Germline CDR1 and CDR2: SGHNT and YENEEA. The CDR3 contains 16 residues. Trimming cost V 3 bases and J 2 bases; bases outside gene matches: 7.

There are a few counts of this clonotype. The genes are TRBV29-1 and TRBJ2-2; TRBD1 matches 8 bases. The V and J ends lost 5 bases and 4 bases, in that order; junction bases with no gene match: 3. The V gene's germline CDR1 is SQVTM and CDR2 ANQGSEA. This CDR3 comprises 13 residues. The CDR3 region is CSVPTGGTGELFF. The DNA of the CDR3 is TGCAGCGTTCCCACAGGGGGCACCGGGGAGCTGTTTTTT.

The sample holds one count of this clonotype. A far larger clone is off by one base, so a read error is likely. The CDR3 is CASSLGARETQYF. For the CDR3, the DNA is TGTGCCAGCAGCTTAGGGGCTAGGGAGACCCAGTACTTC. The chain carries TRBV7-3 and TRBJ2-5; a possible D gene is TRBD1 (5 bases). Germline values: CDR1 SGHTA, CDR2 FQGTGA. This CDR3 region has 13 residues. The V gene lost 2 bases and the J gene lost 5 bases, with 9 bases spanning the gap.

This clonotype has at least ten counts. CDR3 in DNA: TGTGCCAGCAGCTTAGGGGTTACCTACGAGCAGTACTTC. Translation: CASSLGVTYEQYF. The rearrangement links TRBV7-9 to TRBJ2-7; D remains unclear. Germline V CDR1 and CDR2: SEHNR, FQNEAQ (reference sequence). The CDR3 is 13 amino acids. Trimming removed 1 base from V and 2 bases from J, with 6 bases in between.

This clonotype was found a few times. This rearrangement joins TRBV4-1 to TRBJ1-1; 10 nucleotides agree with TRBD1. V lost 1 base, J lost 6 bases, and 5 bases stayed unmatched. The length of the CDR3 is 15 residues. Germline V gene sequence: CDR1 MGHRA, CDR2 YSYEKL. As DNA, the CDR3 is TGCGCCAGCAGCCAAGGTCCCGGGACAGGGGCTGAAGCTTTCTTT. Residues: CASSQGPGTGAEAFF.

At least ten counts were recorded for this clonotype. This sequence joins TRBV28 and TRBJ2-7; TRBD2 agrees at 10 bases. The V gene end was trimmed by 10 bases and the J gene end by 1 base; junction bases not matched to a gene: 10. CDR1 and CDR2 from the germline V gene are MDHEN and SYDVKM. The CDR3 is 15 amino acids. CDR3 DNA: TGTGCCACACTAAGCGGGAGGGGTGCGTCCTACGAGCAGTACTTC. Encoded protein: CATLSGRGASYEQYF.

This clonotype has ten or more counts. The chain employs TRBV6-1 and TRBJ1-5; D ambiguous. CDR1 and CDR2 (germline): MNHNS, SASEGT. The CDR3 is made up of 14 amino acids. The ends were cut back, 1 base at V and 4 bases at J, with 8 bases in the middle. The CDR3 coding sequence is TGTGCCAGCAGTGAAGTAACAGTGAATCAGCCCCAGCATTTT. The encoded protein is CASSEVTVNQPQHF.

At least ten counts were recorded for this clonotype. This chain connects TRBV6-1 to TRBJ1-4; tentative D call: TRBD1 (5 bases). The CDR3 consists of 16 residues. Trimming cost V 6 bases and J 3 bases, with 17 bases left between them. Germline V gene data show CDR1 as MNHNS and CDR2 as SASEGT. CDR3 amino acids: CASRKTPQGANEKLFF. The CDR3 DNA is TGTGCCAGCAGGAAAACCCCCCAGGGAGCTAATGAAAAACTGTTTTTT.

This clonotype has more than one count but fewer than ten. The chain employs TRBV5-1 and TRBJ1-3, with D possibly matching TRBD1 (5 bases). V lost 5 bases to trimming and J lost 4 bases, with 22 bases between them. Germline CDR1 is SGHRS and CDR2 is YFSETQ. The CDR3 contains 17 residues. This CDR3 is CASRNPADTRWGNTIYF. The CDR3 DNA sequence: TGCGCCAGCAGAAACCCCGCGGACACAAGATGGGGAAACACCATATATTTT.

The CDR3 region is CASSRRTSGGGDTQYF. In DNA form, the CDR3 reads TGTGCCAGCAGCCGCCGGACTAGCGGGGGGGGGGATACGCAGTATTTT. V and J are TRBV11-3 and TRBJ2-3, with 15 bases identical to TRBD2. CDR1 and CDR2 from the germline V gene are SGHNT and YENEEA. Unmatched junction bases numbered 6, after V lost 5 bases and J lost 6 bases. The CDR3 sequence is 16 residues long. Together with reference TRBV11-3 and TRBJ2-3, the CDR3 gives the full variable domain: EAGVVQSPRYKIIEKKQPVAFWCNPISGHNTLYWYLQNLGQGPELLIRYENEEAVDDSQLPKDRFSAERLKGVDSTLKIQPAELGDSAVYLCASSRRTSGGGDTQYFGPGTRLTVL.

This clonotype was detected ten times or more. The V and J genes are TRBV11-3 and TRBJ2-3; unclear D gene. CDR3 length: 12 amino acids. Trimming pared 2 bases from V and 5 bases from J, leaving 5 bases between. Germline-derived CDR1 and CDR2 are SGHNT and YENEEA. CDR3 region: CASSLFEDTQYF. The CDR3 DNA is TGTGCCAGCAGCTTATTCGAAGATACGCAGTATTTT. Complete variable domain (other parts from reference TRBV11-3 and TRBJ2-3): EAGVVQSPRYKIIEKKQPVAFWCNPISGHNTLYWYLQNLGQGPELLIRYENEEAVDDSQLPKDRFSAERLKGVDSTLKIQPAELGDSAVYLCASSLFEDTQYFGPGTRLTVL.

There are many counts of this clonotype. The V gene is TRBV28, the J gene TRBJ2-1; 11 nucleotides line up with TRBD2. From germline, CDR1 is MDHEN and CDR2 SYDVKM. V was pared by 9 bases and J by 8 bases, with 12 bases of the junction left unmatched. The CDR3 consists of 15 residues. CDR3 in amino acids: CASQTGTSGWYEQFF. The CDR3 nucleotides are TGTGCCAGTCAAACCGGGACTAGCGGTTGGTATGAGCAGTTCTTC.

The chain joins TRBV7-9 to TRBJ2-2; the match to TRBD2 covers 13 bases. J was trimmed by 0 bases and V by 5 bases; bases with no gene match: 6. Per the germline V gene, CDR1 is SEHNR and CDR2 is FQNEAQ (reference sequence). The CDR3 has 18 amino acids. CDR3 sequence: CASSATSGRATNTGELFF. CDR3 DNA sequence: TGTGCCAGCAGCGCTACTAGCGGGAGGGCTACGAACACCGGGGAGCTGTTTTTT.

The chain has TRBV5-6 and TRBJ2-7, with no clear D. Germline V lookup: CDR1 SGHDT, CDR2 YYEEEE. This CDR3 is built from 12 residues. V was trimmed by 0 bases and J by 5 bases, leaving 6 bases between them. The CDR3 region is CASSLGAHEQYF. CDR3 DNA: TGTGCCAGCAGCTTGGGGGCTCACGAGCAGTACTTC.

This rearrangement joins TRBV6-1 to TRBJ2-7, with D perhaps TRBD1 (5 bases). V was trimmed by 5 bases and J by 0 bases, leaving 8 bases between them. The CDR3 is 13 amino acids. Germline CDR1 is MNHNS and CDR2 is SASEGT. The CDR3 nucleotides read TGTGCCAGCAGTACCCAGGGCTCCTACGAGCAGTACTTC. This encodes CASSTQGSYEQYF.

At least ten counts were recorded for this clonotype. This chain connects TRBV20-1 to TRBJ2-7, with D tentatively TRBD1 (6 bases). CDR1 and CDR2 (germline): DFQATT, SNEGSKA (reference sequence). The length of the CDR3 is 12 residues. Trimming took 6 bases from V and 3 from J, leaving 12 bases between them. The CDR3 DNA sequence: TGCAGTGCCAGGGGCGCGGTCTACGAGCAGTACTTC. As protein: CSARGAVYEQYF.

This clonotype is labeled as medium-sized (0.01 to 0.1%). This chain connects TRBV3-1 to TRBJ2-6, with D tentatively TRBD1 or TRBD2 (5 bases each). Germline CDR1 is LGHDT and CDR2 is YNNKEL (reference sequence). Between the trimmed V and J ends, which lost 0 bases and 0 bases, there was a span of 9 bases. This CDR3 contains 17 residues. The CDR3 protein is CASSQDGTASGANVLTF. In DNA form, the CDR3 reads TGTGCCAGCAGCCAAGATGGGACCGCCTCTGGGGCCAACGTCCTGACTTTC.

This clonotype was recorded at least ten times. The J gene is TRBJ2-2, the V gene TRBV19; 9 bases are shared with TRBD2. The CDR3 is 15 amino acids. V gave up 8 bases and J gave up 0 bases; unmatched junction bases: 4. The germline CDR1 and CDR2 sequences are LNHDA and SQIVND (reference sequence). CDR3 sequence: CASYPSGTNTGELFF. Written as DNA, the CDR3 is TGTGCCAGTTACCCTAGCGGGACGAACACCGGGGAGCTGTTTTTT.

This chain joins TRBV27 and TRBJ2-1, with D uncertain. The CDR3 has 15 amino acids. Germline-derived CDR1 and CDR2 are MNHEY and SMNVEV (reference sequence). Trimming pared 8 bases from V and 2 bases from J, leaving 16 bases between. The CDR3 nucleotides read TGTGCCAGCCGGGCACGGGTCGGCACCTACAATGAGCAGTTCTTC. It is translated as CASRARVGTYNEQFF.

This clonotype occurred many times. As DNA, the CDR3 is TGTGCCAGCAGCCCGGGGTACAGCCCGAACACTGAAGCTTTCTTT. Encoded protein: CASSPGYSPNTEAFF. The rearrangement uses TRBV3-1 and TRBJ1-1; D not resolved. CDR1 is LGHDT and CDR2 is YNNKEL in the germline V gene (reference sequence). The V end lost 4 bases, the J end lost 1 base, and 13 bases lay between the germline ends. This CDR3 contains 15 residues. Variable domain in full (rest from reference TRBV3-1 and TRBJ1-1): DTAVSQTPKYLVTQMGNDKSIKCEQNLGHDTMYWYKQDSKKFLKIMFSYNNKELIINETVPNRFSPKSPDKAHLNLHINSLELGDSAVYFCASSPGYSPNTEAFFGQGTRLTVV.

This clonotype was seen a few times. V gene TRBV19 combines with J gene TRBJ1-3; unclear D gene. The CDR3 totals 15 residues. Germline CDR1 reads LNHDA; CDR2 reads SQIVND (reference sequence). V was cut by 6 bases and J by 0 bases, with 12 bases left in between. The CDR3 region is CASSQLLISGNTIYF. The CDR3 coding sequence is TGTGCCAGTAGCCAACTGCTAATCTCTGGAAACACCATATATTTT. Filled out from reference TRBV19 and TRBJ1-3, the complete variable domain reads DGGITQSPKYLFRKEGQNVTLSCEQNLNHDAMYWYRQDPGQGLRLIYYSQIVNDFQKGDIAEGYSVSREKKESFPLTVTSAQKNPTAFYLCASSQLLISGNTIYFGEGSWLTVV.

This clonotype was seen a handful of times. The chain links TRBV9 to TRBJ2-3; D possibly corresponds to TRBD1 (6 bases). Deletions cut 4 bases from V and 5 bases from J, with 11 bases between. The CDR3 spans 13 residues. Per germline, CDR1 SGDLS and CDR2 YYNGEE. This CDR3 is CASSKQGKDTQYF. CDR3 nucleotides: TGTGCCAGCAGCAAGCAGGGGAAAGATACGCAGTATTTT.

The rearrangement uses TRBV19 and TRBJ2-5, with D maybe TRBD2 (7 bases). The CDR3 extends over 14 amino acids. With 9 bases removed from V and 2 bases from J, the gap between germline ends came to 16 bases. Germline CDR1 LNHDA, CDR2 SQIVND (reference sequence). This CDR3 is CASSSGGQQETQYF. In DNA form, the CDR3 reads TGTGCCAGCAGCTCGGGGGGCCAGCAAGAGACCCAGTACTTC.

This clonotype was counted between two and nine times. For the CDR3, the DNA is TGCGCCAGCAGAGATTTTTGGGCAGAACAAGAGACCCAGTACTTC. This sequence encodes CASRDFWAEQETQYF. J is TRBJ2-5 and V is TRBV5-1; D gene unclear. The CDR3 has 15 residues. Trimming took 5 bases from V and 2 from J, leaving 16 bases between them. Per germline, CDR1 SGHRS and CDR2 YFSETQ.